The clone carrying this TCR beta chain has more than one count but fewer than ten. The antigen is not known. The whole isolated RNA underwent reverse transcription, so sequencing captured expressed TCRB transcripts. The average output of naive, central memory and regulatory T cell samples was about 3.57 million reads. Data came from immunoSEQ multiplex PCR; TCRdb stores just in-frame clones and leaves some out. The repertoire holds roughly 730,000 clones, with around an eighth as singletons. The record originates from a study of beta chain features in type 1 diabetes. Across the study: Age, gender and cell yields were alike across patients and healthy donors.

V was clipped by 1 base and J by 2 bases, with 5 bases between them. The CDR3 is 13 residues long. Per the germline V gene, CDR1 is MNHNS and CDR2 is SASEGT. Findings of the study overall: Among patients with Type 1 diabetes, TCRB CDR3s were moderately but significantly shorter in every one of the four CD4+ subsets.

It was via CD45RO/CCR7/CD25/CD127/CD95/CD27 that CD4+ naive, central memory, regulatory and stem cell-like memory cells were sorted. The rearrangement links TRBV6-1 to TRBJ1-1, with D uncertain. The sample was naive CD4+ T cells from blood. The receptor was isolated from a man younger than 35 with type 1 diabetes. CDR3 region: CASSEVDNTEAFF. Here the CDR3 DNA reads TGTGCCAGCAGTGAAGTAGATAACACTGAAGCTTTCTTT.